The 30 T cell receptor beta chains presented below share a single source sample, sequenced in a study of cytomegalovirus exposure and HLA in healthy donors. Amplification used 60 Vbeta primers and 13 Jbeta primers. Profiled with immunoSEQ multiplex PCR; TCRdb holds only in-frame clones, not every one. The table has about 100,000 clones, roughly four fifths seen once. Sequencing was performed on PBMCs. The receptors come from a man in his forties in good health and CMV-seropositive.

This chain uses TRBV5-6 with TRBJ1-2; tentatively, D is TRBD1 (6 bases). CDR1 is SGHDT, CDR2 YYEEEE, per germline. V was pared by 5 bases and J by 8 bases, with 19 bases between. This CDR3 comprises 14 residues. The CDR3: CASSWRRGAGGYTF. The CDR3 DNA reads TGTGCCAGCAGTTGGAGACGGGGGGCCGGGGGCTACACCTTC.

This chain connects TRBV28 to TRBJ1-3; a weak D match, TRBD1 (6 bases). The V and J ends lost 7 bases and 4 bases respectively, with 17 bases between them. The CDR3 extends over 15 amino acids. Germline CDR1 reads MDHEN; CDR2 reads SYDVKM. The CDR3 loop is CASKLAGARGNTIYF. CDR3 DNA sequence: TGTGCCAGCAAATTAGCAGGGGCGCGGGGAAACACCATATATTTT.

This clone was detected once. The chain has TRBV7-8 and TRBJ1-5; 8 bases line up with TRBD1. Germline V CDR1 and CDR2: SGHVS, FQNEAQ. Trimming took 4 bases from V and 2 from J; bases not matched to a gene: 1. This CDR3 region has 14 residues. Here the CDR3 reads CASSSGQGNQPQHF. In DNA, the CDR3 is TGTGCCAGCAGCTCGGGACAGGGCAATCAGCCCCAGCATTTT.

The chain uses TRBV10-1 and TRBJ2-3, with 10 nucleotides matching TRBD2. CDR1 is WNHNN and CDR2 is SYGVQD in the germline V gene (reference sequence). The CDR3 has 15 amino acids. V lost 0 bases and J lost 7; bases outside the gene matches: 4. The DNA of the CDR3 is TGCGCCAGCAGTGAGTCAAGCGGGAGGGGGAATACGCAGTATTTT. Translation gives CASSESSGRGNTQYF.

V is TRBV27 and J is TRBJ2-7; D gene ambiguous. V was trimmed by 2 bases and J by 0 bases, leaving 8 bases between them. The germline V gene encodes CDR1 MNHEY and CDR2 SMNVEV (reference sequence). This CDR3 contains 14 residues. The CDR3 loop is CASSLMVSSYEQYF. The CDR3 nucleotides are TGTGCCAGCAGTTTAATGGTTAGCTCCTACGAGCAGTACTTC.

The chain joins TRBV9 to TRBJ1-1; D unclear. The CDR3 is 13 amino acids. Germline-derived CDR1 and CDR2 are SGDLS and YYNGEE. The V end lost 3 bases, the J end lost 4 bases, and 10 bases lay between the germline ends. This CDR3 is CASSAFIGTEAFF. The DNA of the CDR3 is TGTGCCAGCAGCGCCTTTATCGGCACTGAAGCTTTCTTT.

This clone was seen more than once but under ten times. This chain uses TRBV19 with TRBJ1-3, with D unclear. Germline assignment: CDR1 LNHDA and CDR2 SQIVND (reference sequence). V lost 8 bases and J 1 base, leaving 12 bases between the germline ends. CDR3 length: 14 residues. Here the CDR3 reads CASGQMTSGNTIYF. CDR3 in DNA: TGTGCCAGTGGTCAGATGACTTCTGGAAACACCATATATTTT.

The CDR3 DNA follows: TGTGCCAGCAGCCAAGATGCCGGACAAGGGGGAGCCCAGTACTTC. Translated, it gives CASSQDAGQGGAQYF. This chain connects TRBV4-2 to TRBJ2-5, with a possible D match to TRBD1 (6 bases). The V gene's germline CDR1 is LGHNA and CDR2 YNFKEQ. The germline V and J ends were trimmed by 0 bases and 9 bases, with 17 bases remaining between them. The CDR3 consists of 15 residues.

The chain couples TRBV5-1 to TRBJ2-1, with TRBD1 identical over 10 bases. There are 14 residues in the CDR3. CDR1 is SGHRS and CDR2 is YFSETQ in the germline V gene. J lost 8 bases, V lost 4 bases, and 6 bases had no gene match. Written as DNA, the CDR3 is TGCGCCAGCAGCCGGACAGGGGGTCGGGATGAGCAGTTCTTC. This codes for CASSRTGGRDEQFF. Based on the CDR3 plus reference TRBV5-1 and TRBJ2-1, the full variable domain is KAGVTQTPRYLIKTRGQQVTLSCSPISGHRSVSWYQQTPGQGLQFLFEYFSETQRNKGNFPGRFSGRQFSNSRSEMNVSTLELGDSALYLCASSRTGGRDEQFFGPGTRLTVL.

The chain links TRBV27 to TRBJ1-1; D gene ambiguous. There are 13 residues in the CDR3. Trimming stripped 4 bases from V and 4 bases from J, with 10 bases between. Germline-derived CDR1 and CDR2 are MNHEY and SMNVEV (reference sequence). CDR3 nucleotide sequence: TGTGCCAGCAGTTACCAGTGGGCCACTGAAGCTTTCTTT. Its translation: CASSYQWATEAFF.

This sequence joins TRBV5-1 and TRBJ2-5; 9 nucleotides agree with TRBD2. The end of the DNA aligns better with TRBJ2-7, so the J call may be wrong. Germline CDR1 reads SGHRS; CDR2 reads YFSETQ. This CDR3 spans 15 amino acids. The DNA for the CDR3 is TGCGCCAGCAGATCGCTAGCGGGGACCTCCTACGAGCAGTACTTC. This translates into CASRSLAGTSYEQYF.

CDR3 in amino acids: CASSPTAGGNSPLHF. CDR3 nucleotide sequence: TGTGCCAGCAGCCCCACTGCAGGGGGGAATTCACCCCTCCACTTT. The rearrangement uses TRBV6-5 and TRBJ1-6, with TRBD1 matching 7 bases. J was trimmed by 7 bases and V by 6 bases; bases with no gene match: 9. The CDR3 has 15 amino acids. CDR1 is MNHEY, CDR2 SVGAGI, per germline.

Comments on this clone: The junction departs from germline at one end; a sequencing error may be responsible. This chain uses TRBV19 with TRBJ1-4; TRBD1 agrees at 7 bases. The CDR3 runs 14 residues. In germline, CDR1 is LNHDA, CDR2 SQIVND (reference sequence). The CDR3 DNA follows: TGTGCTAGTAGAAGGACAGGCTGGAATGAAAAACTGTTTTTT. Its translation is CASRRTGWNEKLFF.

In this sample, this clone turned up once. The V and J genes are TRBV7-9 and TRBJ1-1; D perhaps matches TRBD1 (5 bases). Germline V gene data show CDR1 as SEHNR and CDR2 as FQNEAQ (reference sequence). Trimming took 4 bases from V and 14 from J, leaving 35 bases between them. The CDR3 consists of 18 residues. CDR3 DNA sequence: TGTGCCAGCAGCTCAAAGGTCCCGGGACTTTTTTCCGCGCGTTTGACGTTCTTT. Protein product: CASSSKVPGLFSARLTFF.

The rearrangement uses TRBV19 and TRBJ1-2; D gene unclear. CDR1 is LNHDA, CDR2 SQIVND, per germline (reference sequence). V lost 3 bases and J lost 4, with 9 bases in between. This CDR3 is built from 13 residues. The CDR3 nucleotides read TGTGCCAGTAGTATTGGTCGGGGCTATGGCTACACCTTC. Its protein product is CASSIGRGYGYTF.

The rearrangement joins TRBV5-1 to TRBJ2-1; possible D gene TRBD2, 5 bases. Germline V CDR1 and CDR2: SGHRS, YFSETQ. Trimming took 4 bases from V and 7 from J, leaving 12 bases between them. The CDR3 totals 13 residues. This CDR3 is CASSAHSENEQFF. CDR3 bases: TGCGCCAGCAGCGCTCATAGCGAGAATGAGCAGTTCTTC.

The chain has TRBV5-1 and TRBJ2-5; TRBD2 might be the D (6 bases). There are 14 residues in the CDR3. V lost 1 base, J lost 2 bases, and 9 bases lay in between. Germline CDR1 is SGHRS and CDR2 is YFSETQ. The CDR3 reads CASSLWRGQETQYF. CDR3 in DNA: TGCGCCAGCAGCTTGTGGCGGGGACAAGAGACCCAGTACTTC.

The J gene is TRBJ2-7, the V gene TRBV7-8; no clear D. There are 14 residues in the CDR3. Deletions cut 1 base from V and 0 bases from J, with 7 bases between. Germline V lookup: CDR1 SGHVS, CDR2 FQNEAQ. Here the CDR3 DNA reads TGTGCCAGCAGCTTAGACACACGCTCCTACGAGCAGTACTTC. Protein product: CASSLDTRSYEQYF. Complete variable domain (other parts from reference TRBV7-8 and TRBJ2-7): GAGVSQSPRYKVAKRGQDVALRCDPISGHVSLFWYQQALGQGPEFLTYFQNEAQLDKSGLPSDRFFAERPEGSVSTLKIQRTQQEDSAVYLCASSLDTRSYEQYFGPGTRLTVT.

The CDR3: CASSFGTGEKLFF. The CDR3 nucleotides are TGCGCCAGCAGCTTCGGGACTGGGGAAAAACTGTTTTTT. This rearrangement joins TRBV5-1 to TRBJ1-4; D may be TRBD1 (5 bases). The germline V gene encodes CDR1 SGHRS and CDR2 YFSETQ. Trimming stripped 2 bases from V and 8 bases from J, with 10 bases between. The CDR3 covers 13 residues. The variable domain in full, with the rest retrieved from reference TRBV5-1 and TRBJ1-4, is KAGVTQTPRYLIKTRGQQVTLSCSPISGHRSVSWYQQTPGQGLQFLFEYFSETQRNKGNFPGRFSGRQFSNSRSEMNVSTLELGDSALYLCASSFGTGEKLFFGSGTQLSVL.

The rearrangement links TRBV19 to TRBJ2-7; maybe TRBD2 (6 bases). Trimming took 3 bases from V and 3 from J, leaving 18 bases between them. This CDR3 comprises 16 residues. The V gene's germline CDR1 is LNHDA and CDR2 SQIVND (reference sequence). The CDR3 coding sequence is TGTGCCAGTAGTATCGGGTCGGGGGTTTCCATCTACGAGCAGTACTTC. Amino acids: CASSIGSGVSIYEQYF.

CDR3 in amino acids: CASSKSKTSGGYEQYF. Here the CDR3 DNA reads TGTGCCAGTAGTAAGTCGAAGACTAGCGGGGGCTACGAGCAGTACTTC. The chain uses TRBV19 and TRBJ2-7; 12 bases align to TRBD2. Per germline, CDR1 LNHDA and CDR2 SQIVND (reference sequence). V was pared by 4 bases and J by 3 bases, with 7 bases of the junction left unmatched. This CDR3 region has 16 residues. Together with reference TRBV19 and TRBJ2-7, the CDR3 gives the full variable domain: DGGITQSPKYLFRKEGQNVTLSCEQNLNHDAMYWYRQDPGQGLRLIYYSQIVNDFQKGDIAEGYSVSREKKESFPLTVTSAQKNPTAFYLCASSKSKTSGGYEQYFGPGTRLTVT.

V is TRBV2 and J is TRBJ2-7, with 8 bases fitting TRBD1. CDR3 size: 14 residues. Per the germline V gene, CDR1 is SNHLY and CDR2 is FYNNEI. Trimming took 8 bases from V and 2 from J; bases not matched to a gene: 8. The CDR3 coding sequence is TGTGCCAGCGTTTTCGGACAGGGTCCCTACGAGCAGTACTTC. Amino acid sequence: CASVFGQGPYEQYF.

This chain links TRBV7-3 with TRBJ1-2; possible D gene TRBD1, 6 bases. CDR3 length: 14 residues. The germline CDR1 and CDR2 sequences are SGHTA and FQGTGA. The V end was cut by 4 bases, the J end by 8 bases, with 17 bases between. In DNA, the CDR3 is TGTGCCAGCAGCTCCGACGGACAGTCGGAGGGCTACACCTTC. Translation: CASSSDGQSEGYTF.

The CDR3 DNA sequence: TGTGCCAGCAGTTCCGGGACAGGGAAAGAGACCCAGTACTTC. Translating gives CASSSGTGKETQYF. The rearrangement joins TRBV6-1 to TRBJ2-5; TRBD1 agrees at 9 bases. This CDR3 has 14 amino acids. The V and J ends lost 5 bases and 3 bases, in that order; junction bases with no gene match: 4. CDR1 is MNHNS, CDR2 SASEGT, per germline.

The chain's CDR3 is CASSLPSSGANVLTF. DNA of the CDR3: TGTGCCAGCAGCTTACCCAGCTCTGGGGCCAACGTCCTGACTTTC. The genes are TRBV11-2 and TRBJ2-6, with D hard to call. From germline, CDR1 is SGHAT and CDR2 FQNNGV. CDR3 length: 15 residues. The V end lost 2 bases, the J end lost 0 bases, and 5 bases lay between the germline ends.

The chain has TRBV18 and TRBJ2-6; 7 bases match TRBD1. V shed 4 bases, J shed 3 bases, and the junction held 3 bases outside the gene matches. This CDR3 has 15 amino acids. CDR1 KGHSH and CDR2 LQKENI come from the germline V gene. The CDR3 loop is CASSQGASGANVLTF. DNA for the CDR3: TGTGCCAGCTCACAGGGGGCCAGTGGGGCCAACGTCCTGACTTTC.

Notes on this clone: A junction end diverges from the germline sequence, so it may reflect a read error. V usage is TRBV7-9 and J usage is TRBJ1-1; D is possibly TRBD1 (6 bases). The CDR3 extends over 15 amino acids. The germline V gene encodes CDR1 SEHNR and CDR2 FQNEAQ (reference sequence). CDR3: CSSSLEWGPNTEAFF. The CDR3 DNA follows: TGTTCCAGCAGCTTAGAATGGGGGCCGAACACTGAAGCTTTCTTT.

This chain joins TRBV5-6 and TRBJ2-3; 8 bases fit TRBD2. Trimming at V came to 3 bases and at J to 0 bases, leaving 9 bases not matched to a gene. The CDR3 is 17 residues long. Germline-derived CDR1 and CDR2 are SGHDT and YYEEEE. The CDR3 reads CASSSGGGVPSTDTQYF. The CDR3 DNA reads as TGTGCCAGCAGCTCCGGGGGGGGAGTTCCAAGCACAGATACGCAGTATTTT.

The chain uses TRBV5-1 and TRBJ2-3; TRBD2 agrees at 8 bases. CDR3 size: 14 residues. V lost 4 bases, J lost 5 bases, and 6 bases stayed unmatched. Germline V gene data show CDR1 as SGHRS and CDR2 as YFSETQ. This CDR3 is CASSAGTSKDTQYF. The CDR3 nucleotides are TGCGCCAGCAGCGCCGGGACTAGTAAAGATACGCAGTATTTT.

The gene calls are TRBV6-5 and TRBJ1-1; TRBD1 matches 9 bases. Germline loops: CDR1 MNHEY, CDR2 SVGAGI. The CDR3 extends over 12 amino acids. V shed 8 bases and J 11 bases; nucleotides not matched to a gene: 9. CDR3 bases: TGTGCCAGCTACAAAGACAGGGGGGCTGCTTTCTTT. Translating it yields CASYKDRGAAFF.